The rows below give T cell receptor beta chains drawn from one sample of a study of T cell repertoires in cytomegalovirus infection. In TCRdb, the reads were re-called with MiXCR into one record per CDR3 protein. Among approximately 190,000 distinct CDR3 sequences listed, 8% to 10% were seen once. The sequenced material came from PBMCs. The source is a human donor in good health (CMV status not recorded). Some clones in this sample may be carry-over from other donors' samples. The CDR3 runs from the conserved cysteine through the conserved F or W. Fields, in order: D gene, V gene, clone size, J gene, CDR3 protein, CDR3 DNA. The D gene is left open where the match is weak. Clone size is not always given. Where it is, it says once, few, many or a class for expanded clones.

d_call: TRBD1
v_call: TRBV7-2
clone_size: many
j_call: TRBJ1-6
cdr3_aa: CASSLTGVSGGFQSPLHF
cdr3_nt: TGTGCCAGCAGCCTGACCGGGGTGTCAGGGGGCTTTCAGTCACCCCTCCACTTT

d_call: TRBD1
v_call: TRBV7-2
clone_size: many
j_call: TRBJ1-6
cdr3_aa: CASSMGGTGVPLHF
cdr3_nt: TGTGCCAGCTCCATGGGGGGGACAGGGGTTCCCCTCCACTTT

d_call: NA
v_call: TRBV6-2/TRBV6-3
clone_size: NA
j_call: TRBJ2-2
cdr3_aa: CASSWTDTGELFF
cdr3_nt: TGTGCCAGCAGTTGGACGGACACCGGGGAGCTGTTTTTT

d_call: NA
v_call: TRBV29-1
clone_size: few
j_call: TRBJ1-1
cdr3_aa: CSVVGGRGTAGAFF
cdr3_nt: TGCAGCGTTGTGGGGGGACGGGGTACTGCGGGAGCTTTCTTT

d_call: NA
v_call: TRBV5-4
clone_size: NA
j_call: TRBJ1-6
cdr3_aa: CASSLDEGHSPLHF
cdr3_nt: TGTGCCAGCAGCTTGGATGAGGGGCATTCACCCCTCCACTTT

d_call: NA
v_call: TRBV7-2
clone_size: many
j_call: TRBJ2-3
cdr3_aa: CASSYSPSRGSDTQYF
cdr3_nt: TGTGCCAGCAGCTACTCACCATCGCGGGGCTCAGATACGCAGTATTTT

d_call: TRBD1
v_call: TRBV4-1
clone_size: many
j_call: TRBJ1-2
cdr3_aa: CASSQGGTGTYGYTF
cdr3_nt: TGCGCCAGCAGCCAAGGAGGGACAGGGACCTATGGCTACACCTTC

d_call: TRBD1
v_call: TRBV20-1
clone_size: NA
j_call: TRBJ1-2
cdr3_aa: CSASPPLTGDDYTF
cdr3_nt: TGCAGTGCTAGCCCCCCTCTGACAGGGGATGACTACACCTTC

d_call: TRBD1
v_call: TRBV10-1
clone_size: many
j_call: TRBJ2-2
cdr3_aa: CASSGPDRDTGELFF
cdr3_nt: TGCGCCAGCAGTGGACCGGACAGGGACACCGGGGAGCTGTTTTTT

d_call: NA
v_call: TRBV7-2
clone_size: many
j_call: TRBJ1-2
cdr3_aa: CASSPGRAYGYTF
cdr3_nt: TGTGCCAGCAGTCCAGGTCGAGCCTATGGCTACACCTTC

d_call: NA
v_call: TRBV7-9
clone_size: NA
j_call: TRBJ2-1
cdr3_aa: CASSSTGTASDEQFF
cdr3_nt: TGTGCCAGCAGCTCCACCGGGACCGCTAGCGATGAGCAGTTCTTC

d_call: NA
v_call: TRBV29-1
clone_size: NA
j_call: TRBJ1-1
cdr3_aa: CSVRGSWITEAFF
cdr3_nt: TGCAGCGTTCGGGGGAGTTGGATCACTGAAGCTTTCTTT

d_call: NA
v_call: TRBV7-2
clone_size: NA
j_call: TRBJ2-7
cdr3_aa: CASSLGNSGEQYF
cdr3_nt: TGTGCCAGCAGCTTAGGAAACAGTGGCGAGCAGTACTTC

d_call: TRBD2
v_call: TRBV25-1
clone_size: few
j_call: TRBJ2-3
cdr3_aa: CASSLSGSSGGLGDTQYF
cdr3_nt: TGTGCCAGCAGCCTATCGGGGTCTAGCGGGGGCCTGGGAGATACGCAGTATTTT

d_call: NA
v_call: TRBV7-9
clone_size: many
j_call: TRBJ2-3
cdr3_aa: CASSSLLADTQYF
cdr3_nt: TGTGCCAGCAGCTCCCTACTGGCAGATACGCAGTATTTT

d_call: TRBD1
v_call: TRBV29-1
clone_size: many
j_call: TRBJ1-1
cdr3_aa: CSVRQGNTEAFF
cdr3_nt: TGCAGCGTAAGACAGGGGAACACTGAAGCTTTCTTT

d_call: NA
v_call: TRBV29-1
clone_size: few
j_call: TRBJ2-5
cdr3_aa: CSVPWTEDAPETQYF
cdr3_nt: TGCAGCGTTCCCTGGACGGAGGATGCCCCGGAGACCCAGTACTTC

d_call: NA
v_call: TRBV6-2/TRBV6-3
clone_size: NA
j_call: TRBJ2-2
cdr3_aa: CASRPRGVDGELFF
cdr3_nt: TGTGCCAGCAGGCCTCGTGGGGTCGACGGGGAGCTGTTTTTT

d_call: NA
v_call: TRBV6-2/TRBV6-3
clone_size: NA
j_call: TRBJ1-1
cdr3_aa: CASSYWQGRGNTEAFF
cdr3_nt: TGTGCCAGCAGTTACTGGCAGGGACGGGGTAACACTGAAGCTTTCTTT

d_call: TRBD1
v_call: TRBV7-2
clone_size: many
j_call: TRBJ1-2
cdr3_aa: CASSIQGYGYTF
cdr3_nt: TGTGCCAGCAGCATACAGGGGTACGGCTACACCTTC

d_call: TRBD1
v_call: TRBV6-2/TRBV6-3
clone_size: few
j_call: TRBJ1-2
cdr3_aa: CASSKGQGIGYTF
cdr3_nt: TGTGCCAGCAGTAAGGGACAGGGGATCGGCTACACCTTC

d_call: NA
v_call: TRBV6-2/TRBV6-3
clone_size: few
j_call: TRBJ1-2
cdr3_aa: CASSYPVRSYGYTF
cdr3_nt: TGTGCCAGCAGTTACCCAGTCAGGTCCTATGGCTACACCTTC

d_call: TRBD1
v_call: TRBV24-1
clone_size: few
j_call: TRBJ1-5
cdr3_aa: CATSATGQGGSQPQHF
cdr3_nt: TGTGCCACCAGTGCCACCGGACAGGGGGGATCTCAGCCCCAGCATTTT

d_call: TRBD2
v_call: TRBV20-1
clone_size: few
j_call: TRBJ2-1
cdr3_aa: CSAIKRGGGNEQFF
cdr3_nt: TGCAGTGCTATTAAGCGGGGGGGCGGCAATGAGCAGTTCTTC

d_call: NA
v_call: TRBV7-2
clone_size: many
j_call: TRBJ2-5
cdr3_aa: CASSPGRSQETQYF
cdr3_nt: TGTGCCAGCAGCCCGGGACGGTCCCAAGAGACCCAGTACTTC

d_call: NA
v_call: TRBV7-2
clone_size: many
j_call: TRBJ2-7
cdr3_aa: CASRPQGGPYEQYF
cdr3_nt: TGTGCCAGCAGGCCGCAGGGGGGCCCCTACGAGCAGTACTTC

d_call: TRBD2
v_call: TRBV28
clone_size: many
j_call: TRBJ2-1
cdr3_aa: CASTQGLAGYFSNEQFF
cdr3_nt: TGTGCCAGCACCCAGGGTTTAGCGGGATATTTTTCCAATGAGCAGTTCTTC